This TCR beta chain was found in a study of blood T cells in healthy people across ages. Study-wide results and limits: Compared with aged donors, long-lived donors showed fewer expanded clones, suggesting selection. While age rose, TCR beta diversity per million T cells dropped in a roughly linear way. Calculation of diversity from one million T cells yielded estimates considered to be underestimates.

Germline assignment: CDR1 SGHTA and CDR2 FQGNSA. There are 15 residues in the CDR3. Trimming took 1 base from V and 2 from J, leaving 11 bases between them. Samples had at least 6.5 million PBMCs isolated from them. This clonotype occurred a few times. As yet, its antigen is unknown. A sample-barcoded 5' primer and a J-beta primer mix were used in a second PCR of about 7 to 12 cycles. TCRdb reprocessed the 5' RACE reads via MiXCR and lists one record per CDR3 protein. This table holds 800,000 to 1,300,000 distinct CDR3 sequences, approximately 25% found once. The sample was also linked to a second study, of T cells of mothers and their children.

Sequenced: blood. The TCR sequence derives from a girl aged 2 to 9 in good health. The chain joins TRBV7-2 to TRBJ1-1; D perhaps matches TRBD1 (5 bases). CDR3 nucleotide sequence: TGTGCCAGCAGCTTAGGGGGGGGACTAAACACTGAAGCTTTCTTT. Translating it yields CASSLGGGLNTEAFF.